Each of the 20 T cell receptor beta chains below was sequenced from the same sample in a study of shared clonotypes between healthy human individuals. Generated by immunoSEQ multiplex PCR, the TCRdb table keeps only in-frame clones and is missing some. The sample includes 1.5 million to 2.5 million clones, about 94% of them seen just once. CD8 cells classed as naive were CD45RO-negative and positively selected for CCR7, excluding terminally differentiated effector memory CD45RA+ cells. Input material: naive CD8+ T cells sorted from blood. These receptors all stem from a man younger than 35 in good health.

CDR3 DNA: TGTGCCAGCAGCTTAGGAGCAGGGGAATATGGCTACACCTTC. Encoded protein: CASSLGAGEYGYTF. The chain carries TRBV13 and TRBJ1-2, with a possible D match to TRBD1 (6 bases). The V gene's germline CDR1 is PRHDT and CDR2 FYEKMQ (reference sequence). V gave up 0 bases and J gave up 5 bases, with 10 bases separating them. The CDR3 totals 14 residues.

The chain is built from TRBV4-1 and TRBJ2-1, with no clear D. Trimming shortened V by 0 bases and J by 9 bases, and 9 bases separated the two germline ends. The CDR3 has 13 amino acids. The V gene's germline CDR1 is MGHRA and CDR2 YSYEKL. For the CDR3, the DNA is TGCGCCAGCAGCCAAGAGGGTCCGGGTGAGCAGTTCTTC. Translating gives CASSQEGPGEQFF.

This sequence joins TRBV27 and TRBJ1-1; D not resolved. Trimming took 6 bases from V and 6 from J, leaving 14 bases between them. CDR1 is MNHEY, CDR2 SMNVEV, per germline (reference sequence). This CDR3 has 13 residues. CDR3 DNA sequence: TGTGCCAGCAGCATCAACCCTGGGTCTGAAGCTTTCTTT. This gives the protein CASSINPGSEAFF.

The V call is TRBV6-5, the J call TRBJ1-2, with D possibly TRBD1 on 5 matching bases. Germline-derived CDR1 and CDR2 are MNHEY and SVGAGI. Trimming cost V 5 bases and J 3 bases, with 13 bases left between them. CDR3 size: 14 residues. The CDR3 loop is CASSLSGTHYGYTF. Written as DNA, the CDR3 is TGTGCCAGCAGTCTAAGTGGGACCCACTATGGCTACACCTTC.

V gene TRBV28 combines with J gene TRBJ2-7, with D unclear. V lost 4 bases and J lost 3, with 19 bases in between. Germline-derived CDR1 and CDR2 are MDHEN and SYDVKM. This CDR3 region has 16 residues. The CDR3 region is CASSSSLETALYEQYF. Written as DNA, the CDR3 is TGTGCCAGCAGTTCCTCCTTGGAAACGGCCCTCTACGAGCAGTACTTC. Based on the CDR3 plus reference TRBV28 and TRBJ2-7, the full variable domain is DVKVTQSSRYLVKRTGEKVFLECVQDMDHENMFWYRQDPGLGLRLIYFSYDVKMKEKGDIPEGYSVSREKKERFSLILESASTNQTSMYLCASSSSLETALYEQYFGPGTRLTVT.

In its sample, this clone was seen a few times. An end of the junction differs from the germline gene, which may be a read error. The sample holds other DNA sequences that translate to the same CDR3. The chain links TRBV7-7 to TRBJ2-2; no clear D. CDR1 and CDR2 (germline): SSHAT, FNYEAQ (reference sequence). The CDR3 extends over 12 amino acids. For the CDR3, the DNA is TGTGCTAGCAGCTTGGGGACCGGGGAGCTGTTTTTT. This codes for CASSLGTGELFF.

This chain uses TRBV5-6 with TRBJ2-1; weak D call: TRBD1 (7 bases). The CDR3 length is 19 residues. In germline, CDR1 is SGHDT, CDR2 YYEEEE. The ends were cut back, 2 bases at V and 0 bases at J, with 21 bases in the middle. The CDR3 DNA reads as TGTGCCAGCAGCTTTCAGGGGGGCGTAAGCCGATCCTCCTACAATGAGCAGTTCTTC. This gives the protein CASSFQGGVSRSSYNEQFF.

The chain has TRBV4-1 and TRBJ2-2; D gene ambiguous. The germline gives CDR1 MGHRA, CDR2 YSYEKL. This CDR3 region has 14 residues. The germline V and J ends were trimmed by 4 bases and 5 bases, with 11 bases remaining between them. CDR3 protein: CASSPFSATGELFF. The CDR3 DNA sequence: TGCGCCAGCAGCCCCTTCTCCGCGACCGGGGAGCTGTTTTTT.

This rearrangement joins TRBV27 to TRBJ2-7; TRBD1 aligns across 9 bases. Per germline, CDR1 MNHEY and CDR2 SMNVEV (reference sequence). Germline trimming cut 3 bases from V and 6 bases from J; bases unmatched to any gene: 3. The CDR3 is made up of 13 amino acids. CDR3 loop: CASSFGTGIEQYF. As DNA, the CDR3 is TGTGCCAGCAGTTTCGGGACAGGGATCGAGCAGTACTTC.

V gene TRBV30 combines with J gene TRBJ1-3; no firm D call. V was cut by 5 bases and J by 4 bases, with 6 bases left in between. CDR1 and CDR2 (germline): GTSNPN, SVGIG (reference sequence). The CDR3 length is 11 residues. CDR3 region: CAWEEGNTIYF. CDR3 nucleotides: TGTGCCTGGGAGGAGGGAAACACCATATATTTT.

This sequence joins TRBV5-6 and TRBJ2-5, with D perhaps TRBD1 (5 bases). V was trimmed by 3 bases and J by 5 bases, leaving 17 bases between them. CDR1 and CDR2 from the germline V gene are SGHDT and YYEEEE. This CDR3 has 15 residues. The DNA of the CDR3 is TGTGCCAGCAGCTGGGCCCTGGGGCCAGGGGAGACCCAGTACTTC. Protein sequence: CASSWALGPGETQYF.

This CDR3 is CASSQDRGSGELFF. In DNA, the CDR3 is TGCGCCAGCAGCCAAGATCGGGGGTCCGGGGAGCTGTTTTTT. The V gene is TRBV4-3, the J gene TRBJ2-2, with D possibly TRBD2 on 6 matching bases. V dropped 0 bases and J dropped 6 bases, with 8 bases sitting between them. This CDR3 is 14 amino acids long. In germline, CDR1 is LGHNA, CDR2 YSLEER.

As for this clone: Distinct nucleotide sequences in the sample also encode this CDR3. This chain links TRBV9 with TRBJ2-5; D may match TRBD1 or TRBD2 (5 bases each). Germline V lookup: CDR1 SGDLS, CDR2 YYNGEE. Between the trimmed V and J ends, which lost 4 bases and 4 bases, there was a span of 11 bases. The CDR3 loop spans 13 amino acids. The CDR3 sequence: CASSPGAGETQYF. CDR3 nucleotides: TGTGCCAGCAGCCCCGGGGCGGGAGAGACCCAGTACTTC.

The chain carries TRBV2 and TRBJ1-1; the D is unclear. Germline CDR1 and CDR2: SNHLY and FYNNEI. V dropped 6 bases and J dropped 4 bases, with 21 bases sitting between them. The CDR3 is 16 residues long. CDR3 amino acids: CASSASREGFSTEAFF. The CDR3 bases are TGTGCCAGCAGCGCCTCCAGAGAAGGGTTTAGCACTGAAGCTTTCTTT.

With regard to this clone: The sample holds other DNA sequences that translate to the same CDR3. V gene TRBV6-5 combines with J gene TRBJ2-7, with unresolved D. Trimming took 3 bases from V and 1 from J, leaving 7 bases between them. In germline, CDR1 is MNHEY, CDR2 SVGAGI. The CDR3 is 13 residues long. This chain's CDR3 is CASSYGISYEQYF. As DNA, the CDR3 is TGTGCCAGCAGTTATGGCATTTCCTACGAGCAGTACTTC.

CDR3 sequence (DNA): TGTGCCAGCAGCTTTGGGGACAGGGACGAAGCTTTCTTT. It yields the protein CASSFGDRDEAFF. The chain has TRBV5-4 and TRBJ1-1, with TRBD1 matching over 9 bases. Germline trimming cut 2 bases from V and 8 bases from J; bases unmatched to any gene: 4. The CDR3 totals 13 residues. Per the germline V gene, CDR1 is SGHNT and CDR2 is YYREEE (reference sequence). Full variable domain (outside the CDR3, taken from reference TRBV5-4 and TRBJ1-1): ETGVTQSPTHLIKTRGQQVTLRCSSQSGHNTVSWYQQALGQGPQFIFQYYREEENGRGNFPPRFSGLQFPNYSSELNVNALELDDSALYLCASSFGDRDEAFFGQGTRLTVV.

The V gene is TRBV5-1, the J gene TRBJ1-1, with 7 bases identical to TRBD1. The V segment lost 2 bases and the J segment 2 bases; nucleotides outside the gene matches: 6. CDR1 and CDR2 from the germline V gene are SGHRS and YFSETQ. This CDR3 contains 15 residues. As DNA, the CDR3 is TGCGCCAGCAGCTTAAAACAGGGGACTAACACTGAAGCTTTCTTT. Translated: CASSLKQGTNTEAFF.

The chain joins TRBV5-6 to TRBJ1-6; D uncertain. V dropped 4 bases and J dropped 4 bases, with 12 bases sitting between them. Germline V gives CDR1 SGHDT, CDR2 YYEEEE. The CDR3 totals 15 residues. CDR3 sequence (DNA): TGTGCCAGCAGCGGTGGAGAAGTATATAATTCACCCCTCCACTTT. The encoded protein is CASSGGEVYNSPLHF.

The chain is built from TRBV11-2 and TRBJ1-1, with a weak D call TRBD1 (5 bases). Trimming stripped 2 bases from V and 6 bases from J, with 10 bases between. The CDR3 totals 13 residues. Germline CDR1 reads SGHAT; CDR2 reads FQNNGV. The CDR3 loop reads CASSLMAGPEAFF. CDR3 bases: TGTGCCAGCAGCTTAATGGCAGGGCCTGAAGCTTTCTTT.

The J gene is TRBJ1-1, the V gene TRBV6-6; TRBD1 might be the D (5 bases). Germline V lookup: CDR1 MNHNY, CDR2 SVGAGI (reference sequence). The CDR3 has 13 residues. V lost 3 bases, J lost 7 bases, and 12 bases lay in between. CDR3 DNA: TGTGCCAGCAGTTATACGGGGCCCGGTGAAGCTTTCTTT. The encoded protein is CASSYTGPGEAFF.